The T cell receptor (beta chain) under discussion was sequenced for a study of blood T cell repertoires in COVID-19. Germline CDR1 reads MNHEY; CDR2 reads SVGAGI. V gave up 4 bases and J gave up 5 bases; unmatched junction bases: 12. There are 16 residues in the CDR3. Profiling relied on immunoSEQ multiplex PCR, and the TCRdb table lists in-frame clones only, not all of them. The data hold about 250,000 clones, with about 87% observed a single time. This clone came up once. The TCR originated in a woman in her thirties with COVID-19, enrolled during active disease. The sequenced material came from peripheral blood. J is TRBJ2-5 and V is TRBV6-5, with 8 bases identical to TRBD2. The CDR3 bases are TGTGCCAGCAGTTCCCTCGGGGGGGTTGGGTTGGAGACCCAGTACTTC. It codes for CASSSLGGVGLETQYF.